This T cell receptor (beta chain) emerged from a study of T cells in localized non-small cell lung cancer. Generated by immunoSEQ multiplex PCR, the TCRdb table keeps only in-frame clones and is missing some. The table records some 82,000 clones, around 81% of them present only once. Worth noting for this clone: Its antigen is unidentified.

Study-wide points: When the top 100 tumor clones were examined, a median about 60 of them also appeared in the adjacent lung, which was paired and uninvolved. Exceeding tumor, uninvolved adjacent lung had the highest T cell clonality.

The clonotype originates from a man aged 40 to 70 with stage II squamous cell lung carcinoma. The sample consisted of PBMCs, taken before any cancer treatment.

CDR3 coding DNA: TGTGCCATCAGTGTCCAGTCGGAGTATGGCTACACCTTC. Residues: CAISVQSEYGYTF. The rearrangement joins TRBV10-3 to TRBJ1-2; D is ambiguous. Trimming pared 4 bases from V and 5 bases from J, leaving 11 bases between. This CDR3 has 13 amino acids. Per the germline V gene, CDR1 is ENHRY and CDR2 is SYGVKD.